This TCR beta chain was obtained from a study of PD-1 blockade in classical Hodgkin lymphoma. Across the study: Every 2 weeks, patients had 3 mg/kg nivolumab intravenously.

The patients all showed relapse after autologous stem cell transplantation, while their brentuximab vedotin exposure varied. Generated by immunoSEQ multiplex PCR, the TCRdb table keeps only in-frame clones and is missing some. The table records 60,000 to 75,000 clones, around 90% of them present only once. The sequences come from peripheral blood mononuclear cells (PBMCs), collected at baseline. This TCR derives from a human donor with classical Hodgkin lymphoma.

The CDR3 region has the DNA TGCGCCAGCAGCTTGGCCGCGGCAGATACGCAGTATTTT. Residues: CASSLAAADTQYF. The chain joins TRBV5-1 to TRBJ2-3; no firm D call. The CDR3 spans 13 residues. V shed 0 bases and J shed 4 bases, with 6 bases lying between them. CDR1 is SGHRS, CDR2 YFSETQ, per germline.